The text below deals with one TCR beta chain. Its cognate antigen has yet to be identified. No much larger clone exists at a distance of one base, and base qualities are not known. The source of the sample is a study of blood T cells in healthy people across ages (dated by TCRdb to between 2014 and 2016). The study in broad terms: In model experiments, template switching captured about one uniquely barcoded TCR beta cDNA molecule for every two T cells. Age-related changes in TCR beta repertoire diversity were measured in the study by deep sequencing normalized with unique cDNA molecular identifiers. Four age groups were formed from the donors: young (average approximately 15 years), middle-aged (around 41), aged (approximately 60) and long-lived (more than 75). Donors of different ages were randomly distributed across sequencing lanes to avoid experimental bias. Using the same blood draw, the study looked at two additional independent replicas of 1 million unique cDNA reads for two donors, one aged 18 to 30 and the other aged 80 or older. On the study overall, not on this receptor specifically: The percentage of naive T cells measured by flow cytometry correlated strongly with observed TCR beta diversity. Bulk unsorted PBMC profiling prevented conclusive comparison of naive and antigen-experienced compartments. Estimates of total diversity based on one million sequenced T cells were regarded as lower bounds and as underestimates. Because donor CMV infection status was unknown, age-related changes in expanded clonotypes were potentially confounded. The long-lived group showed more naive CD4+ T cells, fewer expanded clones and increased TCR diversity than the aged group, suggesting age selection. As age increased, observed TCR beta diversity per million T cells dropped in a roughly linear way, and a significant reduction was already evident by age about 36.

Library preparation used 5' RACE. The data were produced on an Illumina HiSeq 2500. A second PCR of roughly 6 to 11 cycles was performed with a sample-barcoded 5' primer and a J-beta primer mix. A unique molecular identifier was introduced onto each TCR beta cDNA molecule by a template-switch 5' adaptor carrying 12 random nucleotides. At least 3 million CDR3-containing paired-end reads were obtained from each sample. First-strand cDNA synthesis was performed from all RNA using the Mint cDNA synthesis kit, with priming by a TRBC-specific oligonucleotide. Following uracil-DNA glycosylase treatment, a first 18-cycle PCR with universal primers M1SS and BC2_uni_R was performed on all cDNA. Per the source publication's procedure: Each sample was normalized by randomly selecting 1 million high-quality reads, each carrying a distinct molecular identifier. Instead of being binned into consensus sequences, reads that shared molecular identifiers were thrown out. MiTCR, set to a Q25 quality threshold and the strictest error-elimination algorithm, was used for CDR3 identification, clonotype clustering and error correction. A nonparametric unseen species model using Euler transformation provided a lower-bound estimate of total TCR beta diversity. TCRdb reprocessing: public reads trimmed at Q25 with fastp, clones called with MiXCR, in-frame beta chains kept. Rows matching on CDR3 protein sequence are summarized as one entry with the most common DNA and genes. V and J calls and clone size were set by TCRdb, not the authors. This sample holds about 830,000 distinct CDR3 sequences; 62% were observed only once. The ten most abundant clones make up around 30% of the sample.

The roughly 37 donors, aged about 6 to 95 years, were systemically healthy Caucasian individuals from Russia. Each donor gave ten milliliters of peripheral blood, drawn into EDTA-treated Vacutainer tubes. PBMCs were isolated by Ficoll-Paque density-gradient centrifugation, with at least 6 million obtained per sample. Total RNA was extracted from PBMCs with Trizol reagent, with at least 5 micrograms obtained per sample. For every donor, an aliquot of PBMCs went through flow cytometry to measure the percentages of naive CD45RAhigh/CD27high T cells. The CDR3 goes from the cysteine to the phenylalanine over 12 residues. Of all the DNA, just the CDR3 is kept, 36 bases in frame from base 1. V is reduced by 3 bases and J by 1 base, leaving a spacing of 6 bases between them. Based on the germline V gene (reference sequence), the CDR1 and CDR2 sequences are DFQATT and SNEGSKA.

This sequence was found in a young man in good health. Rearrangement joined TRBV20-1 to TRBJ2-5; the D gene is not confidently resolved. Sequencing was carried out using blood. The CDR3: CSASFGQETQYF. The sequenced DNA is TGCAGTGCTAGTTTCGGCCAAGAGACCCAGTACTTC.